This T cell receptor (beta chain) originates from a study of blood T cell repertoires in COVID-19 (TCRdb year 2020). Study-level background: Collaborator samples came from the United States, Italy and Spain and covered acute and convalescent phases of COVID-19. The prospective study material was composed of cDNA or gDNA derived from T cells, B-cell-depleted T cells, or PBMCs. Subjects who had been exposed to COVID-19, were actively infected with it, or had recovered from it provided the deeply sampled blood TCRbeta repertoires that made up the dataset. A freely available public database, intended as a resource for researchers studying the immune response to SARS-CoV-2, is where the repertoires were released. Samples were obtained from the ongoing ImmuneRACE study (first 160 participants) and from some 1,300 subjects provided by 6 global collaborators. Nearly every sample came with metadata listing a de-identified subject ID, COVID-19 status, age in years and sex. Where available, HLA class I and class II types were taken from metadata supplied by the sample provider and were not determined by assay-based typing.

Points on this clone: Its specific antigen is unknown. Base quality data are lacking; no much larger clone is found one base away.

TCRbeta CDR3 regions were amplified from genomic DNA by means of the immunoSEQ Assay, a bias-controlled multiplex PCR. As for the original processing: Nucleated cell counts per sample were estimated from amplification of reference gene primers within the assay. To quantify the absolute abundance of each unique TCRbeta CDR3 rearrangement, sequence reads were collapsed and filtered. For each sample, productive Simpson clonality was calculated by taking the square root of Simpson's diversity index across productive rearrangements. In TCRdb, the immuneACCESS table is reduced to in-frame sequences with V and J assigned. These tables do not hold every clone; where another copy was compared, an unresolved V gene accounts for under half, and the others remain unexplained. V, J and clone size are those of that table, while D and trimming were read from the DNA. The table for this sample lists about 120,000 clones; 75% to 90% of them were counted only once. The ten largest clones represent about 18% of the sample.

Whole blood was collected in K2EDTA tubes by collaborating institutions according to the institutions' own protocols. For TCRbeta analysis, collaborators shipped samples in one of three forms: frozen whole blood, isolated PBMCs, or DNA extracted from either of those sample types. Here is what the overall study found, with its caveats: How much clinical and demographic metadata was included differed by source and by participant, and the metadata was provided uncurated.

At the junction V is shortened by 4 bases and J by 6 bases, with 13 bases in between. The CDR3 numbers 13 residues from cysteine through phenylalanine. Only the CDR3 region is kept as DNA, spanning 39 bases read in frame from base 1. CDR1 and CDR2 are read off the germline V gene as SGHTA and FQGNSA. The chain joins TRBV7-2 to TRBJ2-7; no D gene call is confident. Sample: peripheral blood. The clonotype was recovered from a human donor with acute or convalescent COVID-19. The donor label of this sample is uncertain. The CDR3 amino acid sequence is: CASSSHEAIEQYF. Here is the DNA: TGTGCCAGCAGCTCGCATGAAGCGATCGAGCAGTACTTC.